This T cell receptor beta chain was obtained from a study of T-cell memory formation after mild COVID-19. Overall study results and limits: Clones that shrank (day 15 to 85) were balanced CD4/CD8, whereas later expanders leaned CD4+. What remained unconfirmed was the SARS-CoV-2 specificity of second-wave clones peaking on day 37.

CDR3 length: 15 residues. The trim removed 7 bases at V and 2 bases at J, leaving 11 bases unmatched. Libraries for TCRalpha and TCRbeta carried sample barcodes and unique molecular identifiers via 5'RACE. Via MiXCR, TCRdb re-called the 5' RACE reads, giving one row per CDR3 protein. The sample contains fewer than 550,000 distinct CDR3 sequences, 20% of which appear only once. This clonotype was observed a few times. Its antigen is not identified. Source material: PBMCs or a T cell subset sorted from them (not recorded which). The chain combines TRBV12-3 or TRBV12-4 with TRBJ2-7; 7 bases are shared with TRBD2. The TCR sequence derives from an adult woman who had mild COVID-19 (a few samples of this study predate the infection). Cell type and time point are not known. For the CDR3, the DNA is TGTGCCAGCACCCCTCCTGAGGGAGGGCCCTACGAGCAGTACTTC. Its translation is CASTPPEGGPYEQYF.